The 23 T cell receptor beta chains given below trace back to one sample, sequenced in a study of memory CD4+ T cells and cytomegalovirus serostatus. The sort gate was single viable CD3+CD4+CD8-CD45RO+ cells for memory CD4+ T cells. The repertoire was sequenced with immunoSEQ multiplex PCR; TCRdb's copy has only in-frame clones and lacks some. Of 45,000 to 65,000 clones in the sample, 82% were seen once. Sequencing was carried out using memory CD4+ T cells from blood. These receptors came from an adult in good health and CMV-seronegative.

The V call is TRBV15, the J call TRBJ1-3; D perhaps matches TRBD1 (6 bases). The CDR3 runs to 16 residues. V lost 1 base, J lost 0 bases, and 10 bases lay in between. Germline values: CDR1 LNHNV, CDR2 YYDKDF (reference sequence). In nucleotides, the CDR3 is TGTGCCACCAGCAGAGGGGGGCGCAGCTCTGGAAACACCATATATTTT. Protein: CATSRGGRSSGNTIYF.

CDR3 region: CASSMGYSQPQHF. The CDR3 DNA is TGTGCCAGTAGTATGGGGTATAGTCAGCCCCAGCATTTT. This chain connects TRBV19 to TRBJ1-5; D remains ambiguous. Germline assignment: CDR1 LNHDA and CDR2 SQIVND (reference sequence). Trimming stripped 3 bases from V and 6 bases from J, with 9 bases between. The CDR3 contains 13 residues. Full variable domain (remainder filled in from reference TRBV19 and TRBJ1-5): DGGITQSPKYLFRKEGQNVTLSCEQNLNHDAMYWYRQDPGQGLRLIYYSQIVNDFQKGDIAEGYSVSREKKESFPLTVTSAQKNPTAFYLCASSMGYSQPQHFGDGTRLSIL.

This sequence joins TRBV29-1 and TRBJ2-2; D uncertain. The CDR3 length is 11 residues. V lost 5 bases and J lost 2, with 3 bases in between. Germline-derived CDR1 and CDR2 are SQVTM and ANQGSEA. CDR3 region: CSVKNTGELFF. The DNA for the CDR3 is TGCAGCGTTAAAAACACCGGGGAGCTGTTTTTT.

The CDR3 region has the DNA TGTGCCAGCAGCTTAGGGGGGGTCTCCTACGAGCAGTACTTC. Encoded protein: CASSLGGVSYEQYF. The chain is built from TRBV7-2 and TRBJ2-7; D possibly corresponds to TRBD2 (6 bases). CDR1 and CDR2 from the germline V gene are SGHTA and FQGNSA. The V and J ends lost 1 base and 0 bases respectively, with 7 bases between them. The CDR3 has 14 residues.

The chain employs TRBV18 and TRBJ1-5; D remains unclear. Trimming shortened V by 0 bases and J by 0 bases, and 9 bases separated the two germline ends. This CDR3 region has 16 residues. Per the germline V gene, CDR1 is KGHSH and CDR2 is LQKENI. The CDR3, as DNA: TGTGCCAGCTCACCACCGGGTGCAGATAGCAATCAGCCCCAGCATTTT. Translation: CASSPPGADSNQPQHF.

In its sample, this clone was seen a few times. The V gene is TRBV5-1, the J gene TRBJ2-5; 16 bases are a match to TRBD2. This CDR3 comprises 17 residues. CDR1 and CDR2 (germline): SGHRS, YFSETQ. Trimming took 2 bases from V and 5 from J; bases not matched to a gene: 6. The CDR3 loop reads CASSFGTSGGARETQYF. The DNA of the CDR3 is TGCGCCAGCAGCTTTGGGACTAGCGGGGGGGCCCGGGAGACCCAGTACTTC.

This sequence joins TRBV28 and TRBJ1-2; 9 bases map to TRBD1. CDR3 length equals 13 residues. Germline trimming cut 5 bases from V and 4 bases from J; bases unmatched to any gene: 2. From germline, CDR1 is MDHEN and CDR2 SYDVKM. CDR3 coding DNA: TGTGCCAGCAGTGGGGACAGGGTCTATGGCTACACCTTC. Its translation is CASSGDRVYGYTF.

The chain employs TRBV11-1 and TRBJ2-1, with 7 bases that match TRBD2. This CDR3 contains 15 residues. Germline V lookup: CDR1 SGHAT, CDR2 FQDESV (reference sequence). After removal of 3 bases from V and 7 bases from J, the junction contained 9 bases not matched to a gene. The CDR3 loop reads CASSFPAGSWNEQFF. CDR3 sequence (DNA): TGTGCCAGCAGCTTCCCAGCGGGGTCTTGGAATGAGCAGTTCTTC.

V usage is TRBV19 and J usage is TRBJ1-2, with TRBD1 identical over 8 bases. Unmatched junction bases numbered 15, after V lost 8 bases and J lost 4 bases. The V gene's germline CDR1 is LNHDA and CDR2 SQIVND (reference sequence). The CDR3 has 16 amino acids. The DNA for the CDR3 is TGTGCCAGTCTAGAAACCGGAGGACAGGGCTCCTATGGCTACACCTTC. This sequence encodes CASLETGGQGSYGYTF.

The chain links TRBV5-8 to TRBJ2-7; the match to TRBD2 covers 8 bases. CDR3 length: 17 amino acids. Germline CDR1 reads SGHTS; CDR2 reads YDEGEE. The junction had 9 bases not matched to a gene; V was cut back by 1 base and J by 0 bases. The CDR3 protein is CASSLLSVGLDSYEQYF. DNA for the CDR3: TGTGCCAGCAGCTTGTTGTCCGTGGGACTAGACTCCTACGAGCAGTACTTC.

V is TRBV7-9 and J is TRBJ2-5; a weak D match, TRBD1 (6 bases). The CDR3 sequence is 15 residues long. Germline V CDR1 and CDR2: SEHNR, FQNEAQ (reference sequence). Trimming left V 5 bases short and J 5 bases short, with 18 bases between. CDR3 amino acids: CASSTGAGERETQYF. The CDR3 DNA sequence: TGTGCCAGCAGCACCGGGGCAGGGGAGAGGGAGACCCAGTACTTC.

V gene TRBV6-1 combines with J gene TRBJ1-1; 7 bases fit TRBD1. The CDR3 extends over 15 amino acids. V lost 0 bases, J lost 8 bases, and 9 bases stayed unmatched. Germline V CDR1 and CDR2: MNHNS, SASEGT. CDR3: CASSEALPSQGEAFF. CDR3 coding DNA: TGTGCCAGCAGTGAAGCGCTTCCCTCACAGGGGGAAGCTTTCTTT.

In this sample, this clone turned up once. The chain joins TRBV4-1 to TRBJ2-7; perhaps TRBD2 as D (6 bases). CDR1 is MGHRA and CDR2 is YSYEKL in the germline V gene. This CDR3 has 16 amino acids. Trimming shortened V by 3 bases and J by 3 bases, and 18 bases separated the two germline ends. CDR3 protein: CASSQGEALADYEQYF. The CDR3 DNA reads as TGCGCCAGCAGCCAGGGGGAGGCCCTTGCGGACTACGAGCAGTACTTC.

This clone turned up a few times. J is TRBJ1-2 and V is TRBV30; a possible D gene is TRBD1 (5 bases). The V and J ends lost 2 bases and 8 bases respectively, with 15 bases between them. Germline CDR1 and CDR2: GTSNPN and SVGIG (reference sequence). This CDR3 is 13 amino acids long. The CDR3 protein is CAWSPTAIGGYTF. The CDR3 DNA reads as TGTGCCTGGAGTCCGACAGCAATCGGGGGCTACACCTTC.

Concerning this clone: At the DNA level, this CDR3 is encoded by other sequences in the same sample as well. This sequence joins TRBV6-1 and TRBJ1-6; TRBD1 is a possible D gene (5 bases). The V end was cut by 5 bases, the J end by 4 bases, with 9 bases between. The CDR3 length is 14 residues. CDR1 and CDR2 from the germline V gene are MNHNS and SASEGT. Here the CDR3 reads CASSTGPYNSPLHF. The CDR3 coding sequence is TGTGCCAGCAGTACAGGACCGTATAATTCACCCCTCCACTTT.

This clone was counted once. The CDR3 DNA reads TGTGCCAGTAGTATTCTCAGGATGGTGTCGAATCAGCCCCAGCATTTT. Its protein is CASSILRMVSNQPQHF. This chain joins TRBV19 and TRBJ1-5; D is uncertain. The CDR3 sequence is 16 residues long. Trimming shortened V by 3 bases and J by 4 bases, and 16 bases separated the two germline ends. CDR1 LNHDA and CDR2 SQIVND come from the germline V gene (reference sequence).

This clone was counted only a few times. The DNA for the CDR3 is TGTGCCAGCAGTAGGACGGCGGTCACCTACGAGCAGTACTTC. Translating gives CASSRTAVTYEQYF. The gene calls are TRBV6-1 and TRBJ2-7; D call uncertain. Germline values: CDR1 MNHNS, CDR2 SASEGT. Deletions cut 5 bases from V and 2 bases from J, with 13 bases between. The CDR3 is made up of 14 amino acids.

The CDR3 DNA reads TGTGCCAGTAGTTCCGGGGCGGCCCCGTATGGCTACACCTTC. Protein product: CASSSGAAPYGYTF. The genes are TRBV19 and TRBJ1-2; D is possibly TRBD1 (5 bases). The CDR3 has 14 residues. The germline V gene has CDR1 LNHDA and CDR2 SQIVND (reference sequence). V was trimmed by 5 bases and J by 5 bases, leaving 15 bases between them.

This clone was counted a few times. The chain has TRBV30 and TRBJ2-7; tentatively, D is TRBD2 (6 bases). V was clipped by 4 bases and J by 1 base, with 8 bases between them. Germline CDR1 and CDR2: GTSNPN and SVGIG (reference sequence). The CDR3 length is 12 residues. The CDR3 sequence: CAWMGTSYEQYF. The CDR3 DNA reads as TGTGCCTGGATGGGGACTTCCTACGAGCAGTACTTC.

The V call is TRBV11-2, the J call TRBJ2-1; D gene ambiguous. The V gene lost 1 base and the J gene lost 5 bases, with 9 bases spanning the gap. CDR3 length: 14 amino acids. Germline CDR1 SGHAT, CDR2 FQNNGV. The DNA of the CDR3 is TGTGCCAGCAGCTTAGGGCGTCGCCACAATGAGCAGTTCTTC. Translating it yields CASSLGRRHNEQFF.

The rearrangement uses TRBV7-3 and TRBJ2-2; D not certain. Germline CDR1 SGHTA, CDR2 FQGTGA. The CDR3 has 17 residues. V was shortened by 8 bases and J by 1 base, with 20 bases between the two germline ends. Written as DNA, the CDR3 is TGTGCCAGCCCGTACGGGCGCCGTGTAGAGAACACCGGGGAGCTGTTTTTT. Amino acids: CASPYGRRVENTGELFF.

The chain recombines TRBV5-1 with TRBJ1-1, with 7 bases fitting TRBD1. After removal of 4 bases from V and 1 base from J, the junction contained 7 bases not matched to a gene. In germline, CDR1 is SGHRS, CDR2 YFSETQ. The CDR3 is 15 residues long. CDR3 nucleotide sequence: TGCGCCAGCAGCACCTCACGACAGGGGAACACTGAAGCTTTCTTT. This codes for CASSTSRQGNTEAFF.

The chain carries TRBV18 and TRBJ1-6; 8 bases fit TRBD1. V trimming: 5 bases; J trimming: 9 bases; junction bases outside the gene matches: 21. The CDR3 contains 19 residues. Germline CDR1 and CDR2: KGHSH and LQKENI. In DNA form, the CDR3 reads TGTGCCAGCTCATCAGGACCACCCGCTGGGGCAGGGGGCATTTCACCCCTCCACTTT. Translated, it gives CASSSGPPAGAGGISPLHF.